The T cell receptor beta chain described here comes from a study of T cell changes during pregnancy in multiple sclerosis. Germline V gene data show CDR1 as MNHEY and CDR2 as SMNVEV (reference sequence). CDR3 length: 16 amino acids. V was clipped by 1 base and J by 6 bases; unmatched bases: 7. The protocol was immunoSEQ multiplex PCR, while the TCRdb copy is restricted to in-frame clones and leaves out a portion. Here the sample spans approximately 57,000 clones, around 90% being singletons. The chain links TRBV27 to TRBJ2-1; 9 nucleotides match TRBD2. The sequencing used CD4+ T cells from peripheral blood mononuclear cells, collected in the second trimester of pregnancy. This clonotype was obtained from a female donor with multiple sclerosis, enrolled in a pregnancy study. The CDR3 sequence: CASSLWGLAGRNEQFF. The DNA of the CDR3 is TGTGCCAGCAGTTTATGGGGACTAGCCGGCCGCAATGAGCAGTTCTTC.